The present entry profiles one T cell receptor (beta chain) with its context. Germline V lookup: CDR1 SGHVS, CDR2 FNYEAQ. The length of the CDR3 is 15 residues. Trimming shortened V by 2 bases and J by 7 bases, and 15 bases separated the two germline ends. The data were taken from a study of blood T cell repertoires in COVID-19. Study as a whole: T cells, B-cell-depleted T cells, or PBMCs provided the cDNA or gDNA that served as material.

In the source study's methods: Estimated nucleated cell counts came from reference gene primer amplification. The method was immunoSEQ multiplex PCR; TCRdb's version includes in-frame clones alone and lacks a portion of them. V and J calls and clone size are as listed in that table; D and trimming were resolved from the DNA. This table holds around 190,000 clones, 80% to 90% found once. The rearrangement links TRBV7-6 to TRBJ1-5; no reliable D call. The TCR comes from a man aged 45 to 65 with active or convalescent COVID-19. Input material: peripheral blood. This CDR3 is CASSLFEGAGQPQHF. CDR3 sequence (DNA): TGTGCCAGCAGCTTATTTGAGGGCGCCGGGCAGCCCCAGCATTTT. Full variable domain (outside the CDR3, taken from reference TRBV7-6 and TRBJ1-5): GAGVSQSPRYKVTKRGQDVALRCDPISGHVSLYWYRQALGQGPEFLTYFNYEAQQDKSGLPNDRFSAERPEGSISTLTIQRTEQRDSAMYRCASSLFEGAGQPQHFGDGTRLSIL.